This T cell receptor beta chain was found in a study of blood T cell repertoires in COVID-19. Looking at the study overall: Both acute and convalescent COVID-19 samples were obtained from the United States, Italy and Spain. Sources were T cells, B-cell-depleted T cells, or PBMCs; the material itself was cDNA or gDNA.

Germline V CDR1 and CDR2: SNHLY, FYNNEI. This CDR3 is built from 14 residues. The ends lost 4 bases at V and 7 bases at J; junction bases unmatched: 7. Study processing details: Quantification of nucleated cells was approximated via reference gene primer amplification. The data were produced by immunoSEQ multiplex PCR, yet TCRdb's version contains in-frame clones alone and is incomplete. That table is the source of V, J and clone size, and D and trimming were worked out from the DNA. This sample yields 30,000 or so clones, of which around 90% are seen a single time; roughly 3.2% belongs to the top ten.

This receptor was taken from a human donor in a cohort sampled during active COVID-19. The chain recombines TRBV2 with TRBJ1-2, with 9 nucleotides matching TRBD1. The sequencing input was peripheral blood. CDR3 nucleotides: TGTGCCAGCAGTGGACCGGGACAGGGCACTGGCTACACCTTC. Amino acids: CASSGPGQGTGYTF.